This TCR beta chain stems from a study of vaccination and CD4 T cells after COVID-19. The CDR3 sequence is 15 residues long. V shed 4 bases and J 14 bases; nucleotides not matched to a gene: 11. Germline loops: CDR1 KGHSH, CDR2 LQKENI. Cultured CD4+ T-cell DNA underwent Oncomine TCR Beta short-read sequencing. TCRdb used MiXCR to reprocess the PCR reads, holding one entry per CDR3 protein. The table has several thousand distinct CDR3 sequences, around half seen once. This clonotype showed up just a few times. The antigen remains unidentified. The treatment: roughly 11-day PBMC culture with coronavirus spike peptide pools or control peptides (ViraFEST assay). Before the COVID-19 pandemic (2011-2018), CD4+ T cells were obtained from the unexposed donor.

The TCR was taken from a human donor in good health. Sequences were obtained from CD4+ T cells from blood, cultured in vitro. V and J are TRBV18 and TRBJ1-6; 10 bases are shared with TRBD1. The CDR3 DNA reads TGTGCCAGCTCACTCGGACAGGGGGTAAGAAGAACCCTCCACTTT. Protein: CASSLGQGVRRTLHF.